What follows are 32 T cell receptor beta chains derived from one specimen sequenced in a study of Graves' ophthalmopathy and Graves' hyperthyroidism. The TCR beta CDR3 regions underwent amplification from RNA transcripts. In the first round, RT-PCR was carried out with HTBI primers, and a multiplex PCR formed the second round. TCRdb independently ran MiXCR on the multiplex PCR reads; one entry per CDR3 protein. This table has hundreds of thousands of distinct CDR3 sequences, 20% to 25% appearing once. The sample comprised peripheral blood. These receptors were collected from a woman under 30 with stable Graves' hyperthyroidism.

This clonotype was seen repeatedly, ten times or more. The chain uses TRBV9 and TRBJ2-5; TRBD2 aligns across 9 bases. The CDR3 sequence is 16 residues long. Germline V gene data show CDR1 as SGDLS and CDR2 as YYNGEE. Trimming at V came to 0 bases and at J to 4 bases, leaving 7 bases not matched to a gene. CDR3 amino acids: CASSVAKLAGAETQYF. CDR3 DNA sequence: TGTGCCAGCAGCGTAGCGAAATTAGCGGGAGCAGAGACCCAGTACTTC.

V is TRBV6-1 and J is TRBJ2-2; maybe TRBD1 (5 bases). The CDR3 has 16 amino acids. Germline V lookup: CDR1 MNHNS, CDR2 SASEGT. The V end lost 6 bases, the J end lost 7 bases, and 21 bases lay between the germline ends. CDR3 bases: TGTGCCAGCAGCCACCCCCCCGCCAGGGCTATCGGGGAGCTGTTTTTT. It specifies CASSHPPARAIGELFF.

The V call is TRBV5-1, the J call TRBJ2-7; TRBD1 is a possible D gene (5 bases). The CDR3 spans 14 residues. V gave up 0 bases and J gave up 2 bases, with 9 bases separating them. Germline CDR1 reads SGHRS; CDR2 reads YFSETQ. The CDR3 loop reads CASSLGTYAYEQYF. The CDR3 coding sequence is TGCGCCAGCAGCTTGGGGACATATGCCTACGAGCAGTACTTC.

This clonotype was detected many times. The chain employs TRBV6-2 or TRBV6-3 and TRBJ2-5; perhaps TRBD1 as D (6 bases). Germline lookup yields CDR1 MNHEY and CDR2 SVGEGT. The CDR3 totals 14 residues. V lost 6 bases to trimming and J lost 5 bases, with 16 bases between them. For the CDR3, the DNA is TGTGCCAGCAGCAGAAACAGGGCCGAGGAGACCCAGTACTTC. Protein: CASSRNRAEETQYF.

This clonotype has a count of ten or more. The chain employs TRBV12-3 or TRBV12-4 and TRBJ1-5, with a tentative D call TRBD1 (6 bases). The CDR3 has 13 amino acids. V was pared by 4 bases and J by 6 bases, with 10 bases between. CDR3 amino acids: CASSSQGIQPQHF. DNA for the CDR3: TGTGCCAGCAGTTCCCAGGGGATTCAGCCCCAGCATTTT.

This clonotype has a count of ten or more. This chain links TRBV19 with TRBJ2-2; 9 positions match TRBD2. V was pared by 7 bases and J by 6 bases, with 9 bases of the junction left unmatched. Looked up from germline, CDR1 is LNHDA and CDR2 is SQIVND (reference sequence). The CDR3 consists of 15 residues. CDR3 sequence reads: CASTRPGLASGELFF. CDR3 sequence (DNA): TGTGCCAGTACCCGACCGGGACTAGCCTCCGGGGAGCTGTTTTTT. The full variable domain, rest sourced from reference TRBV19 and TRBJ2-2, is DGGITQSPKYLFRKEGQNVTLSCEQNLNHDAMYWYRQDPGQGLRLIYYSQIVNDFQKGDIAEGYSVSREKKESFPLTVTSAQKNPTAFYLCASTRPGLASGELFFGEGSRLTVL.

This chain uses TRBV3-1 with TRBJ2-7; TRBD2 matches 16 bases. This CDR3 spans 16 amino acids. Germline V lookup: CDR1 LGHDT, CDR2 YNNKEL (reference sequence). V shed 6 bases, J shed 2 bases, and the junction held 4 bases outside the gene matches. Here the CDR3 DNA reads TGTGCCAGCAGTCCCGGGACTAGCGGGAGGGCCTACGAGCAGTACTTC. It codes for CASSPGTSGRAYEQYF.

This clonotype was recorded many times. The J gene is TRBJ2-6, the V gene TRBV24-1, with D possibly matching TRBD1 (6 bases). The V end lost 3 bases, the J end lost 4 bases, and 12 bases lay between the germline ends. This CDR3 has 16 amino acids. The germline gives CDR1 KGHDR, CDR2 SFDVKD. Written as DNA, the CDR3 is TGTGCCACCAGTGATACAACAGGGCCCGGGGCCAACGTCCTGACTTTC. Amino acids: CATSDTTGPGANVLTF.

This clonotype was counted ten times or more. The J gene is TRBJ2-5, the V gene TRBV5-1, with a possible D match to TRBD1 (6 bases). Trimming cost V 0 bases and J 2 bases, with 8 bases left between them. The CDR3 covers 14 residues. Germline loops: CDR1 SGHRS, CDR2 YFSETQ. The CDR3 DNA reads TGCGCCAGCAGCTTGGCCACAGGGCAAGAGACCCAGTACTTC. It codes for CASSLATGQETQYF.

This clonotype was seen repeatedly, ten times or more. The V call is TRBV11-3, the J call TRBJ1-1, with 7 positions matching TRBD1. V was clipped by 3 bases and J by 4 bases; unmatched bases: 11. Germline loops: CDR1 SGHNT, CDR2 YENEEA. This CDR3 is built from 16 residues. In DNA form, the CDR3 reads TGTGCCAGCAGCTTTGGGTTCAGGGGGAGTGTCACTGAAGCTTTCTTT. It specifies CASSFGFRGSVTEAFF.

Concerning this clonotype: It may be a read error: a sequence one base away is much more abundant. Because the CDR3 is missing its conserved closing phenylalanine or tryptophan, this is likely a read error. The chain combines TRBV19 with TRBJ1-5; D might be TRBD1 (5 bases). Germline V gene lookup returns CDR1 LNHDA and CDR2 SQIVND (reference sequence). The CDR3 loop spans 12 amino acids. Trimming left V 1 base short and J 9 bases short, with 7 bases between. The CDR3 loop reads CASSIGGVPQHV. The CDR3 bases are TGTGCCAGTAGTATAGGAGGGGTGCCCCAGCATGTT.

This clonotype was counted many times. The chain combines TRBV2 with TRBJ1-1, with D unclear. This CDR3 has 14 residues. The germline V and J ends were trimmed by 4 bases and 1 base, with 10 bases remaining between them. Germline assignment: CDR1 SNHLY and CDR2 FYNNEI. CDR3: CASSVSSWNTEAFF. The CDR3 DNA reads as TGTGCCAGCAGTGTTAGCAGCTGGAACACTGAAGCTTTCTTT.

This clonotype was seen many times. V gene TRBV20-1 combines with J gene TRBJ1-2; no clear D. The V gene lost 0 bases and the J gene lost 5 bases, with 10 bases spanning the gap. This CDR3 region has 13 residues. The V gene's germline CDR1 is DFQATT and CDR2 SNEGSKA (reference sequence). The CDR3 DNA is TGCAGTGCTAGAGATCTGGGAGGGTATGGCTACACCTTC. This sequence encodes CSARDLGGYGYTF.

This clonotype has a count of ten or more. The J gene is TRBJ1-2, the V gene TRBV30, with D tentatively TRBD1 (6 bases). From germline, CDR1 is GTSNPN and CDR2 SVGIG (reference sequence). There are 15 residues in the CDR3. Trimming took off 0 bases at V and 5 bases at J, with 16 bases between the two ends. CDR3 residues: CAWSVGRGRAYGYTF. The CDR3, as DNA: TGTGCCTGGAGTGTAGGGAGGGGGAGGGCATATGGCTACACCTTC.

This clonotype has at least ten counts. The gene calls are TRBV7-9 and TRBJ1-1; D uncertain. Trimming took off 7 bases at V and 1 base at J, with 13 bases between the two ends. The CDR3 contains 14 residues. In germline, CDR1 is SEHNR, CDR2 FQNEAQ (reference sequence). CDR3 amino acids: CASTSFQWNTEAFF. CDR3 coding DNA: TGTGCCAGCACCTCCTTCCAATGGAACACTGAAGCTTTCTTT.

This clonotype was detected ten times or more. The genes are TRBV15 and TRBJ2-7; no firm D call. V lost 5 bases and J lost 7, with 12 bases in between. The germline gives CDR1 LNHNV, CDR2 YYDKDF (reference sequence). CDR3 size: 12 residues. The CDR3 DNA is TGTGCCACCAGCGGCTCCAGTACGGAGCAGTACTTC. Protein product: CATSGSSTEQYF.

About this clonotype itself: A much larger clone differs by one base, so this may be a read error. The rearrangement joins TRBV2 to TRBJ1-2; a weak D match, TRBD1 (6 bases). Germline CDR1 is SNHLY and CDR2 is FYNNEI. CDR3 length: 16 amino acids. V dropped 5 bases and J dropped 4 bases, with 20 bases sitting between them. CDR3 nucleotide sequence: TGTGCCAGCAGTACGGACAGTATCTGTCTTATCTATGGCTACACCTTC. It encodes CASSTDSICLIYGYTF.

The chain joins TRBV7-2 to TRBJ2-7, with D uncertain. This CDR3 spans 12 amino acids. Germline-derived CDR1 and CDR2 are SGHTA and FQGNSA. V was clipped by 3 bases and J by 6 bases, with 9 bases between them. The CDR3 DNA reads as TGTGCCAGCAGCTTTGTTAGGGCCGAGCAGTACTTC. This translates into CASSFVRAEQYF. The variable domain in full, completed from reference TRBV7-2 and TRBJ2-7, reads GAGVSQSPSNKVTEKGKDVELRCDPISGHTALYWYRQSLGQGLEFLIYFQGNSAPDKSGLPSDRFSAERTGGSVSTLTIQRTQQEDSAVYLCASSFVRAEQYFGPGTRLTVT.

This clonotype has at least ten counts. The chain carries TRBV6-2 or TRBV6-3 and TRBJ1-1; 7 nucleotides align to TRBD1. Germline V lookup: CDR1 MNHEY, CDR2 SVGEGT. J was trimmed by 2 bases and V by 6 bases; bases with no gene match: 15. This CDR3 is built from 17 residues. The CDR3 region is CASSQVPGTDFNTEAFF. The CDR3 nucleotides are TGTGCCAGCAGCCAAGTCCCCGGGACAGACTTCAACACTGAAGCTTTCTTT.

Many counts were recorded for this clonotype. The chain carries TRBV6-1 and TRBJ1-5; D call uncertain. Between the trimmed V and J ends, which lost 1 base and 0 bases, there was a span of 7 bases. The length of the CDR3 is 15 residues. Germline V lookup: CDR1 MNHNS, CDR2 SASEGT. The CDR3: CASSEVGNSNQPQHF. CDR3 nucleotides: TGTGCCAGCAGTGAAGTTGGAAATAGCAATCAGCCCCAGCATTTT.

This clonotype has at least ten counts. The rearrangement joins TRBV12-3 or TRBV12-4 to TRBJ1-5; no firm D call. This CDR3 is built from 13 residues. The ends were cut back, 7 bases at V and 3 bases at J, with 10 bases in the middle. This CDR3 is CASTSSFNQPQHF. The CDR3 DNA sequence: TGTGCCAGCACCTCAAGTTTCAATCAGCCCCAGCATTTT.

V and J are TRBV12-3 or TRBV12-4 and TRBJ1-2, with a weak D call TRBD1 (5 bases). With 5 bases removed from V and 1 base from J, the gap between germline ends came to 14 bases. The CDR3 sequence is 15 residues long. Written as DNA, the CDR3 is TGTGCCAGCAGTGCCAGACAGAATTATAACTATGGCTACACCTTC. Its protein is CASSARQNYNYGYTF.

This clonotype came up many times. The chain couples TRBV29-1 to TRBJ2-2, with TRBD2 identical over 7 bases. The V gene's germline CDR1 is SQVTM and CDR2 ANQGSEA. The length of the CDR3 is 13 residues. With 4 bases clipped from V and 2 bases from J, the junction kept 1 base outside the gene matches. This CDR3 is CSVGTRNTGELFF. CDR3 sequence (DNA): TGCAGCGTTGGGACTAGAAACACCGGGGAGCTGTTTTTT.

The CDR3 DNA reads TGTGCCAGCAGCTTAGTGGGGGGCGAGAATGAAAAACTGTTTTTT. It specifies CASSLVGGENEKLFF. The J gene is TRBJ1-4, the V gene TRBV11-2; D might be TRBD1 (6 bases). Between the trimmed V and J ends, which lost 1 base and 5 bases, there was a span of 11 bases. The CDR3 has 15 amino acids. CDR1 is SGHAT and CDR2 is FQNNGV in the germline V gene.

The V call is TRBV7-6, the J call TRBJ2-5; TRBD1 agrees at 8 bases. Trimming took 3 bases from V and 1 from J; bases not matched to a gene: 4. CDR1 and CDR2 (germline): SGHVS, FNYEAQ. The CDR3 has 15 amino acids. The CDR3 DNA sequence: TGTGCCAGCAGCTTTTCAGGGGGCCCCCAAGAGACCCAGTACTTC. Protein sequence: CASSFSGGPQETQYF.

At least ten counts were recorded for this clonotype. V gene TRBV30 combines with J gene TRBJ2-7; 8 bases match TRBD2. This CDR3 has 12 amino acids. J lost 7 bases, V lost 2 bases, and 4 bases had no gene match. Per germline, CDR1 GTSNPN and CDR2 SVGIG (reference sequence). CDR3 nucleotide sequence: TGTGCCTGGAGTCCAGCGGGAGTTGAGCAGTACTTC. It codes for CAWSPAGVEQYF. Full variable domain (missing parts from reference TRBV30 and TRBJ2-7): SQTIHQWPATLVQPVGSPLSLECTVEGTSNPNLYWYRQAAGRGLQLLFYSVGIGQISSEVPQNLSASRPQDRQFILSSKKLLLSDSGFYLCAWSPAGVEQYFGPGTRLTVT.

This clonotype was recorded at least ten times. The CDR3 loop is CASSHYSGANVLTF. The CDR3 DNA is TGTGCCAGCAGCCACTACTCTGGGGCCAACGTCCTGACTTTC. The rearrangement joins TRBV3-1 to TRBJ2-6; D call uncertain. Deletions cut 3 bases from V and 0 bases from J, with 3 bases between. The V gene's germline CDR1 is LGHDT and CDR2 YNNKEL (reference sequence). CDR3 size: 14 residues.

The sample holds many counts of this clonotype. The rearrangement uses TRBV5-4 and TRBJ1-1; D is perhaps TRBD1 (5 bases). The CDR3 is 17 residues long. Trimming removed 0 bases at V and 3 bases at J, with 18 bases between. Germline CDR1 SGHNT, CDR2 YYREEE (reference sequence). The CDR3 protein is CASSLGGGRRVDTEAFF. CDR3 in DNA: TGTGCCAGCAGCTTGGGGGGCGGACGGAGGGTTGACACTGAAGCTTTCTTT.

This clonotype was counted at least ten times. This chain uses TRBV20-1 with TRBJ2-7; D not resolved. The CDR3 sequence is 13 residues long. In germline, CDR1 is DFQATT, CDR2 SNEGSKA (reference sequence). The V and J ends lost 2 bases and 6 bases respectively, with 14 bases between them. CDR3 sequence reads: CSARTGLESEQYF. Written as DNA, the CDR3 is TGCAGTGCTAGAACGGGTCTCGAGAGCGAGCAGTACTTC.

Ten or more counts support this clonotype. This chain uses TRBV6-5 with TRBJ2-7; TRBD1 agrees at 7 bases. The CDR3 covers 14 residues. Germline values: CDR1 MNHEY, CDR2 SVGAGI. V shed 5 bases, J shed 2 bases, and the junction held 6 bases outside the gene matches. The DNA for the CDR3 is TGTGCCAGCAGTCCCCGAGGACAGGCCTACGAGCAGTACTTC. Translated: CASSPRGQAYEQYF.

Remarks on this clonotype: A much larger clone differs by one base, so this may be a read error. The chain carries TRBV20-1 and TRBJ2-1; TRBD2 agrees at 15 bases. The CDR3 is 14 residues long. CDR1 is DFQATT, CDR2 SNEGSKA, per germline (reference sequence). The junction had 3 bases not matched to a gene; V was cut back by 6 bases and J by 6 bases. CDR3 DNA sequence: TGCAGTGCCGGACTAGCGGGAGGGTTCAATGAGCAGTTCTTC. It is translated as CSAGLAGGFNEQFF.

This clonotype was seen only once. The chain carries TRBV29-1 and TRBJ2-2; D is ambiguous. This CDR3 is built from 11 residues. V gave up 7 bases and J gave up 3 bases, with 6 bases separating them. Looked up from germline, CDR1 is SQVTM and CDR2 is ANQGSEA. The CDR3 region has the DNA TGCAGCGCGAGAGACACCGGGGAGCTGTTTTTT. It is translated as CSARDTGELFF.